The 20 T cell receptor beta chains presented below share a single source sample, sequenced in a study of PD-1 blockade in classical Hodgkin lymphoma. Profiled with immunoSEQ multiplex PCR; TCRdb holds only in-frame clones, not every one. Of roughly 15,000 clones listed, about three quarters are singletons. As for time point: cycle 4 day 1 (C4D1), after five to seven weeks of nivolumab. Exposure to brentuximab vedotin varied, and each patient had relapsed following autologous stem cell transplantation. By magnetic negative selection, CD4+ T cells were purified from thawed PBMCs. Sequencing used CD4+ T cells from blood, obtained before the fourth cycle of nivolumab. The receptors stem from a human donor with classical Hodgkin lymphoma.

The CDR3 protein is CASSGQLLDYEQYF. DNA for the CDR3: TGTGCCAGCAGTGGACAGCTCCTTGACTACGAGCAGTACTTC. The chain employs TRBV2 and TRBJ2-7; TRBD1 might be the D (5 bases). Germline CDR1 SNHLY, CDR2 FYNNEI. Trimming removed 4 bases at V and 3 bases at J, with 13 bases between. The CDR3 loop spans 14 amino acids.

The chain recombines TRBV7-6 with TRBJ2-3, with 10 bases lining up with TRBD2. Germline CDR1 SGHVS, CDR2 FNYEAQ. The CDR3 totals 15 residues. The ends lost 4 bases at V and 7 bases at J; junction bases unmatched: 8. This chain's CDR3 is CASSSLAGAGNTQYF. Written as DNA, the CDR3 is TGTGCCAGCAGCTCGCTAGCGGGAGCGGGGAATACGCAGTATTTT.

The chain links TRBV7-6 to TRBJ2-2, with a possible D match to TRBD2 (6 bases). CDR1 and CDR2 (germline): SGHVS, FNYEAQ. The V end lost 2 bases, the J end lost 0 bases, and 19 bases lay between the germline ends. This CDR3 contains 19 residues. The CDR3 nucleotides are TGTGCCAGCAGCTTATTCGGGGTGGCGGCGGGGACGAACACCGGGGAGCTGTTTTTT. Amino acid sequence: CASSLFGVAAGTNTGELFF.

This chain uses TRBV27 with TRBJ2-5; no reliable D call. The CDR3 sequence is 14 residues long. V was trimmed by 0 bases and J by 5 bases, leaving 10 bases between them. Looked up from germline, CDR1 is MNHEY and CDR2 is SMNVEV (reference sequence). CDR3 in DNA: TGTGCCAGCAGTTTATCGATCCAGGAGGAGACCCAGTACTTC. It yields the protein CASSLSIQEETQYF.

The chain joins TRBV10-3 to TRBJ2-3, with 10 positions matching TRBD2. The J segment lost 10 bases and the V segment lost 0 bases, leaving 7 bases of the junction unmatched. The length of the CDR3 is 15 residues. The V gene's germline CDR1 is ENHRY and CDR2 SYGVKD. The CDR3 coding sequence is TGTGCCATCAGTGAGTCGAGGGCTAGCGGGAGCTCGCAGTATTTT. This codes for CAISESRASGSSQYF.

This rearrangement joins TRBV7-9 to TRBJ2-2; 10 bases are shared with TRBD2. CDR1 SEHNR and CDR2 FQNEAQ come from the germline V gene (reference sequence). The CDR3 has 16 residues. J lost 4 bases, V lost 1 base, and 3 bases had no gene match. The CDR3 reads CASSLVPSGGTGELFF. Written as DNA, the CDR3 is TGTGCCAGCAGCTTAGTTCCTAGCGGGGGCACCGGGGAGCTGTTTTTT.

The rearrangement uses TRBV18 and TRBJ1-4, with a weak D call TRBD1 (5 bases). CDR1 KGHSH and CDR2 LQKENI come from the germline V gene. The CDR3 is 15 residues long. The ends were cut back, 5 bases at V and 5 bases at J, with 15 bases in the middle. The CDR3 bases are TGTGCCAGCTCAAGAGACAGACCCCCGAATGAAAAACTGTTTTTT. Translating gives CASSRDRPPNEKLFF.

The chain has TRBV9 and TRBJ1-5; 8 bases align to TRBD1. The germline CDR1 and CDR2 sequences are SGDLS and YYNGEE. Trimming cost V 3 bases and J 8 bases; bases outside gene matches: 10. The CDR3 runs 15 residues. The CDR3 here is CASSARQGMVEPQHF. CDR3 sequence (DNA): TGTGCCAGCAGCGCCAGACAGGGGATGGTGGAGCCCCAGCATTTT.

This rearrangement joins TRBV5-6 to TRBJ1-4, with D perhaps TRBD1 (5 bases). This CDR3 is 15 amino acids long. CDR1 and CDR2 from the germline V gene are SGHDT and YYEEEE. V shed 0 bases and J shed 5 bases, with 11 bases lying between them. Written as DNA, the CDR3 is TGTGCCAGCAGCTTGGTCGGGGGTGCGAATGAAAAACTGTTTTTT. Translating it yields CASSLVGGANEKLFF.

The CDR3 is CASSLASGNTIYF. In DNA, the CDR3 is TGTGCCAGCAGCTTAGCCTCTGGAAACACCATATATTTT. This chain joins TRBV11-2 and TRBJ1-3; D remains unclear. Germline V CDR1 and CDR2: SGHAT, FQNNGV. This CDR3 spans 13 amino acids. V dropped 1 base and J dropped 0 bases, with 1 base sitting between them.

This clone was counted once. The chain couples TRBV23-1 to TRBJ2-3; D not certain. TRBV23-1 is an open reading frame whose function is uncertain. The V end lost 5 bases, the J end lost 6 bases, and 15 bases lay between the germline ends. The CDR3 covers 14 residues. The CDR3 spells CASSKEGSSDTQYF. In DNA, the CDR3 is TGCGCCAGCAGTAAGGAAGGTAGTTCGGATACGCAGTATTTT.

This clone came up a few times. The CDR3 DNA is TGTGCCAGTAGTAATGGGGGCTCTGGAAACACCATATATTTT. Residues: CASSNGGSGNTIYF. The chain carries TRBV19 and TRBJ1-3, with a weak D call TRBD1 (5 bases). The CDR3 runs to 14 residues. Trimming took off 4 bases at V and 0 bases at J, with 7 bases between the two ends. Germline lookup yields CDR1 LNHDA and CDR2 SQIVND (reference sequence).

This chain joins TRBV18 and TRBJ2-7; D is uncertain. The CDR3 spans 14 residues. V was cut by 3 bases and J by 3 bases, with 12 bases left in between. Germline CDR1 is KGHSH and CDR2 is LQKENI. CDR3 DNA sequence: TGTGCCAGCTCACCTTCAGGAGAAATCTACGAGCAGTACTTC. Its protein is CASSPSGEIYEQYF. Variable domain in full (rest from reference TRBV18 and TRBJ2-7): NAGVMQNPRHLVRRRGQEARLRCSPMKGHSHVYWYRQLPEEGLKFMVYLQKENIIDESGMPKERFSAEFPKEGPSILRIQQVVRGDSAAYFCASSPSGEIYEQYFGPGTRLTVT.

The chain couples TRBV7-2 to TRBJ1-2; D is perhaps TRBD1 (5 bases). Germline V gives CDR1 SGHTA, CDR2 FQGNSA. V gave up 0 bases and J gave up 0 bases, with 8 bases separating them. CDR3 length: 15 residues. The CDR3 DNA follows: TGTGCCAGCAGCTTAGCAACAGGTGCTAACTATGGCTACACCTTC. It translates to CASSLATGANYGYTF.

This rearrangement joins TRBV7-8 to TRBJ2-7; D might be TRBD1 (6 bases). This CDR3 is 15 amino acids long. V was cut by 4 bases and J by 2 bases, with 15 bases left in between. CDR1 SGHVS and CDR2 FQNEAQ come from the germline V gene. The chain's CDR3 is CASSSRQAYTYEQYF. The DNA for the CDR3 is TGTGCCAGCAGCTCGCGACAGGCGTATACCTACGAGCAGTACTTC.

J is TRBJ2-7 and V is TRBV18; the D gene is possibly TRBD2 (5 bases). Germline V CDR1 and CDR2: KGHSH, LQKENI. The CDR3 is 13 residues long. Deletions cut 3 bases from V and 3 bases from J, with 9 bases between. CDR3 protein: CASSPPSSYEQYF. The CDR3 DNA follows: TGTGCCAGCTCACCCCCTAGCAGCTACGAGCAGTACTTC. Together with reference TRBV18 and TRBJ2-7, the CDR3 gives the full variable domain: NAGVMQNPRHLVRRRGQEARLRCSPMKGHSHVYWYRQLPEEGLKFMVYLQKENIIDESGMPKERFSAEFPKEGPSILRIQQVVRGDSAAYFCASSPPSSYEQYFGPGTRLTVT.

The rearrangement uses TRBV29-1 and TRBJ1-5; D gene uncertain. The CDR3 length is 13 residues. Trimming removed 4 bases at V and 3 bases at J, with 10 bases between. CDR1 is SQVTM, CDR2 ANQGSEA, per germline. CDR3 residues: CSVGAANNQPQHF. CDR3 bases: TGCAGCGTTGGGGCAGCTAACAATCAGCCCCAGCATTTT.

The genes are TRBV5-5 and TRBJ2-7; 7 bases fit TRBD1. With 0 bases clipped from V and 2 bases from J, the junction kept 5 bases outside the gene matches. Germline CDR1 and CDR2: SGHKS and YYEKEE (reference sequence). The CDR3 spans 15 residues. This chain's CDR3 is CASSLVGTATYEQYF. The CDR3 DNA follows: TGTGCCAGCAGCTTGGTGGGGACAGCGACCTACGAGCAGTACTTC.

The J gene is TRBJ1-5, the V gene TRBV6-1; TRBD1 might be the D (5 bases). Germline V gene lookup returns CDR1 MNHNS and CDR2 SASEGT. The CDR3 runs to 13 residues. V lost 5 bases and J 5 bases, leaving 10 bases between the germline ends. CDR3 nucleotide sequence: TGTGCCAGCAGTTTAGGGGTATATCAGCCCCAGCATTTT. Translated, it gives CASSLGVYQPQHF.

V gene TRBV19 combines with J gene TRBJ1-3; TRBD1 is a possible D gene (5 bases). V was pared by 4 bases and J by 4 bases, with 14 bases between. Germline CDR1 is LNHDA and CDR2 is SQIVND (reference sequence). This CDR3 region has 15 residues. CDR3 DNA sequence: TGTGCCAGTAGTACCATCCGACAGCGCGGAAACACCATATATTTT. It specifies CASSTIRQRGNTIYF. Using reference TRBV19 and TRBJ1-3 for the parts outside the CDR3, the full variable domain is DGGITQSPKYLFRKEGQNVTLSCEQNLNHDAMYWYRQDPGQGLRLIYYSQIVNDFQKGDIAEGYSVSREKKESFPLTVTSAQKNPTAFYLCASSTIRQRGNTIYFGEGSWLTVV.